These 11 T cell receptor beta chains share one sample of origin, sequenced in a study of CD4 T cells in relation to SARS-CoV-2 and coronaviruses. Here immunoSEQ multiplex PCR was the method, and the copy in TCRdb shows in-frame clones only, minus some. The sample yields tens of thousands of clones, 70% to 85% seen once. Their antigens remain unidentified. The sample was memory CD4+ T cells from PBMCs, cultured in vitro. The source is an adult with COVID-19.

This sequence joins TRBV28 and TRBJ1-1; maybe TRBD1 (6 bases). Germline CDR1 reads MDHEN; CDR2 reads SYDVKM. V lost 6 bases and J lost 1, with 21 bases in between. This CDR3 comprises 17 residues. The CDR3 DNA sequence: TGTGCCAGCAGCCTAGGGACAATTCGAGTAGGGAACACTGAAGCTTTCTTT. Residues: CASSLGTIRVGNTEAFF.

CDR3 nucleotide sequence: TGTGCCTGGAGAGACCTAGTGGGGCAGTTCTTC. It specifies CAWRDLVGQFF. J is TRBJ2-1 and V is TRBV30, with D hard to call. Germline V gene lookup returns CDR1 GTSNPN and CDR2 SVGIG (reference sequence). This CDR3 comprises 11 residues. V lost 3 bases and J 12 bases, leaving 12 bases between the germline ends.

This clone appeared once. J is TRBJ2-7 and V is TRBV30, with D tentatively TRBD1 (5 bases). The V gene's germline CDR1 is GTSNPN and CDR2 SVGIG (reference sequence). V lost 5 bases to trimming and J lost 3 bases, with 20 bases between them. This CDR3 comprises 15 residues. The CDR3 is CAWSIRKGPHYEQYF. In DNA form, the CDR3 reads TGTGCCTGGTCGATCCGGAAGGGGCCACACTACGAGCAGTACTTC.

The chain joins TRBV28 to TRBJ2-7; tentatively, D is TRBD1 (6 bases). Germline V gene sequence: CDR1 MDHEN, CDR2 SYDVKM. The ends were cut back, 2 bases at V and 6 bases at J, with 14 bases in the middle. The CDR3 runs 14 residues. CDR3 nucleotide sequence: TGTGCCAGCAGTTTAGTGGGGGCGACGAGCGAGCAGTACTTC. Translated, it gives CASSLVGATSEQYF.

This clone occurred a few times. The V gene is TRBV18, the J gene TRBJ1-2; D is undetermined. Germline V gene sequence: CDR1 KGHSH, CDR2 LQKENI. This CDR3 region has 14 residues. The V end was cut by 2 bases, the J end by 4 bases, with 11 bases between. CDR3 sequence: CASSPTPTSYGYTF. The CDR3 nucleotides are TGTGCCAGCTCACCAACCCCGACCTCCTATGGCTACACCTTC.

The chain employs TRBV18 and TRBJ2-5; 12 nucleotides align to TRBD2. This CDR3 region has 17 residues. Germline loops: CDR1 KGHSH, CDR2 LQKENI. The V and J ends lost 3 bases and 0 bases, in that order; junction bases with no gene match: 5. The CDR3 DNA follows: TGTGCCAGCTCACCGTCTACTAGCGGGGGGTACCAAGAGACCCAGTACTTC. Its translation: CASSPSTSGGYQETQYF.

In DNA form, the CDR3 reads TGTGCCAGCACCACACCGAGTAGCGGGAGAATCGGGCAGTACTTC. Translating gives CASTTPSSGRIGQYF. J is TRBJ2-7 and V is TRBV28, with 9 bases fitting TRBD2. Germline lookup yields CDR1 MDHEN and CDR2 SYDVKM. This CDR3 comprises 15 residues. Germline trimming cut 7 bases from V and 9 bases from J; bases unmatched to any gene: 16.

This clone was detected a few times. The chain uses TRBV5-4 and TRBJ1-2; a weak D match, TRBD1 (6 bases). Germline loops: CDR1 SGHNT, CDR2 YYREEE (reference sequence). The CDR3 extends over 13 amino acids. V gave up 4 bases and J gave up 6 bases, with 13 bases separating them. CDR3 coding DNA: TGTGCCAGCAGCCCACGGACAGACGATGGCTACACCTTC. Protein product: CASSPRTDDGYTF.

This chain links TRBV5-6 with TRBJ2-3; D gene ambiguous. Germline CDR1 is SGHDT and CDR2 is YYEEEE. Trimming removed 4 bases at V and 3 bases at J, with 12 bases between. The CDR3 extends over 14 amino acids. Here the CDR3 reads CASSLRLQTDTQYF. The CDR3 coding sequence is TGTGCCAGCAGCCTCAGACTCCAAACAGATACGCAGTATTTT.

This chain links TRBV7-2 with TRBJ2-3; possible D gene TRBD2, 5 bases. The germline V gene encodes CDR1 SGHTA and CDR2 FQGNSA. V lost 1 base and J lost 6, with 17 bases in between. CDR3 length: 16 amino acids. In nucleotides, the CDR3 is TGTGCCAGCAGCTTAGACCTTACCGGGAAAGGGGATACGCAGTATTTT. As protein: CASSLDLTGKGDTQYF.

The chain joins TRBV28 to TRBJ2-1; tentatively, D is TRBD1 (6 bases). CDR3 size: 16 residues. Germline values: CDR1 MDHEN, CDR2 SYDVKM. V was shortened by 3 bases and J by 3 bases, with 15 bases between the two germline ends. CDR3 amino acids: CASSFRQARSYNEQFF. Written as DNA, the CDR3 is TGTGCCAGCAGTTTCCGACAGGCTAGGAGCTACAATGAGCAGTTCTTC.